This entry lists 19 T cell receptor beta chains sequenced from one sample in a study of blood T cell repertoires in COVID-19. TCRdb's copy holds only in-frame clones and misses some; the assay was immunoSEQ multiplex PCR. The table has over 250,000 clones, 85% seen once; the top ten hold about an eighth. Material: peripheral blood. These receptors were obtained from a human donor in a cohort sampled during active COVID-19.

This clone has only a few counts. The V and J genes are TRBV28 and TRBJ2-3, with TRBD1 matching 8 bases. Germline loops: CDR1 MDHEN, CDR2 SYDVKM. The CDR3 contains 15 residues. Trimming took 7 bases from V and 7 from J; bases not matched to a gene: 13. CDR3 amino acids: CASTSGGSRGNTQYF. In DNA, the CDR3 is TGTGCCAGCACCTCAGGGGGCTCTCGGGGGAATACGCAGTATTTT.

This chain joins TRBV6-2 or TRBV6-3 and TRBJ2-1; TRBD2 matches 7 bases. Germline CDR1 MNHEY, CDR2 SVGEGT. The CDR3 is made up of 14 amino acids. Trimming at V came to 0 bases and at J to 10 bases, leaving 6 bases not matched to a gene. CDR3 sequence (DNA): TGTGCCAGCAGTTACTCCCCGACTAGCAAGGAGCAGTTCTTC. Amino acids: CASSYSPTSKEQFF.

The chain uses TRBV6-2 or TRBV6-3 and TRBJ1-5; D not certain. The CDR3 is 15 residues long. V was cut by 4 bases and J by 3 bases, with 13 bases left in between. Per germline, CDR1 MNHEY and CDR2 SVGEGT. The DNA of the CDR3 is TGTGCCAGCAGTTTAGGAGGGATGATCAATCAGCCCCAGCATTTT. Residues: CASSLGGMINQPQHF.

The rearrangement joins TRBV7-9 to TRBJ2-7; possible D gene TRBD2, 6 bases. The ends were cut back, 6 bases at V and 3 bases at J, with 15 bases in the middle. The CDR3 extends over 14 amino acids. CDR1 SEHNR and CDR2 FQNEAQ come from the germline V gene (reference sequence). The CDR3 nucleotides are TGTGCCAGCAGTGGGACTCGGGACGTCTACGAGCAGTACTTC. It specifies CASSGTRDVYEQYF.

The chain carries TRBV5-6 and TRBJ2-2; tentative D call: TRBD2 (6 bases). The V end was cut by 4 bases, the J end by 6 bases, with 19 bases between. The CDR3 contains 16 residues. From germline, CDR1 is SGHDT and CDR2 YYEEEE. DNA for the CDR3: TGTGCCAGCAGCCGGAAGGGTGGGGGGACCGCCGGGGAGCTGTTTTTT. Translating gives CASSRKGGGTAGELFF.

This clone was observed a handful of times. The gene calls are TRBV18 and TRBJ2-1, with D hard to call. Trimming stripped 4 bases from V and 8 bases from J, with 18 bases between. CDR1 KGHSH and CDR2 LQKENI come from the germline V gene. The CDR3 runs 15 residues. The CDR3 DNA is TGTGCCAGCTCACGCACCCCCCAGAATGGAGATGAGCAGTTCTTC. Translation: CASSRTPQNGDEQFF.

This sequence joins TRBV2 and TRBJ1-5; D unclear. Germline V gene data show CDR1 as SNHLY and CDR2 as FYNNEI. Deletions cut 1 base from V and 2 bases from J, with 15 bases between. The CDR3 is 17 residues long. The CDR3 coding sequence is TGTGCCAGCAGTGAAGGGGGAGATTGGGATCGCAATCAGCCCCAGCATTTT. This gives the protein CASSEGGDWDRNQPQHF.

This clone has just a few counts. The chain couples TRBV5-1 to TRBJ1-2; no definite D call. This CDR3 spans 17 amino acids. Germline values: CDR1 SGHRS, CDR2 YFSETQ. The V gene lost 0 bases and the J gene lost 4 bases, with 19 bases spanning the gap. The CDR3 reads CASSLGGVRPGSYGYTF. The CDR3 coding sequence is TGCGCCAGCAGCTTGGGCGGGGTTCGTCCGGGATCCTATGGCTACACCTTC.

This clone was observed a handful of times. CDR3 region: CASSVRGQPNQPQHF. In DNA form, the CDR3 reads TGTGCCAGCAGTGTCAGGGGACAGCCGAATCAGCCCCAGCATTTT. This chain links TRBV2 with TRBJ1-5; 7 nucleotides match TRBD1. The CDR3 is made up of 15 amino acids. The V segment lost 4 bases and the J segment 4 bases; nucleotides outside the gene matches: 7. CDR1 and CDR2 from the germline V gene are SNHLY and FYNNEI.

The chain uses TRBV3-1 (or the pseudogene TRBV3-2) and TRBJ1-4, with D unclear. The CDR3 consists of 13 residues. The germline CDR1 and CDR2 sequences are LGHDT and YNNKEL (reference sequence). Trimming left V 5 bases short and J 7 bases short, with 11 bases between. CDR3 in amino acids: CASSIRDTEKLFF. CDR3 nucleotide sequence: TGTGCCAGCAGCATCCGCGACACTGAAAAACTGTTTTTT.

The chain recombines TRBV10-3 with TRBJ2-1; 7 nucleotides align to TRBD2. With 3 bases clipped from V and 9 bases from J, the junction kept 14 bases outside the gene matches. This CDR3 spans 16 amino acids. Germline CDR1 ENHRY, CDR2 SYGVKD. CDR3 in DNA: TGTGCCATCAGTGATGGTCCGGCGGGAGTGTTGGGTGAGCAGTTCTTC. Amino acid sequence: CAISDGPAGVLGEQFF.

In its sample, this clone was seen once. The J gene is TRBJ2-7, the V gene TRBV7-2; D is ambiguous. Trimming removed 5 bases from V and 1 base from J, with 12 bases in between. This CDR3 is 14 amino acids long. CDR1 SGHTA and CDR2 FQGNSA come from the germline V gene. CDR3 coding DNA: TGTGCCAGCAGCGAGACCCGACTGTCCTACGAGCAGTACTTC. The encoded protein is CASSETRLSYEQYF.

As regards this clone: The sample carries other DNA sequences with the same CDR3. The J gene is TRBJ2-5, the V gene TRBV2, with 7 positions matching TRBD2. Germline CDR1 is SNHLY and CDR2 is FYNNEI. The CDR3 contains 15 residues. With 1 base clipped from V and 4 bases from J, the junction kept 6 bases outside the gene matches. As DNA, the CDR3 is TGTGCCAGCAGTGAAGAAGCGGGAAGGGGAGAGACCCAGTACTTC. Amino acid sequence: CASSEEAGRGETQYF.

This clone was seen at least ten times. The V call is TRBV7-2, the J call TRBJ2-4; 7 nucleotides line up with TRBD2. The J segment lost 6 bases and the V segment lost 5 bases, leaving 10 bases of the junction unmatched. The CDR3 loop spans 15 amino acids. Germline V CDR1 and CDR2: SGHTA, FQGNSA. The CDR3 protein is CASSPQGGGVNIQYF. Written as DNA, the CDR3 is TGTGCCAGCAGCCCCCAGGGCGGGGGAGTAAACATTCAGTACTTC.

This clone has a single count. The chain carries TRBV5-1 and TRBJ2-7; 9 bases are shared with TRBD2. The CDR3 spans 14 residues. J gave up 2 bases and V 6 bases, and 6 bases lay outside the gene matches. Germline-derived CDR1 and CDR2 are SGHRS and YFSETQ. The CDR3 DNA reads TGCGCCAGCACCCTGGCGGGGGGGCCCTACGAGCAGTACTTC. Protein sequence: CASTLAGGPYEQYF.

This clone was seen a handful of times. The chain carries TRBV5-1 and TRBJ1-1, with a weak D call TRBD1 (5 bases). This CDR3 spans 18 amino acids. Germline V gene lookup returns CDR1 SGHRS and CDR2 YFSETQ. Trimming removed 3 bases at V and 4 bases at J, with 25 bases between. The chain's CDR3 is CASSSAPAGQGSFTEAFF. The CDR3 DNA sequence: TGCGCCAGCAGCTCTGCGCCGGCCGGGCAGGGCAGTTTCACTGAAGCTTTCTTT.

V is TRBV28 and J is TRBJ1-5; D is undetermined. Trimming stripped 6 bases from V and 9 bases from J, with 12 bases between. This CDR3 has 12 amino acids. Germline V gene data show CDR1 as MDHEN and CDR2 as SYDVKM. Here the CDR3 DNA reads TGTGCCAGCAGGGTAGAGGGTACGCCCCAGCATTTT. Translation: CASRVEGTPQHF.

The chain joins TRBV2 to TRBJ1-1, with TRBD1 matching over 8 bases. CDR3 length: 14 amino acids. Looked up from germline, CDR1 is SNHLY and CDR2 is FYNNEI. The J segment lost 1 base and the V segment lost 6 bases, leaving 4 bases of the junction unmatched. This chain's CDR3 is CASRSGQANTEAFF. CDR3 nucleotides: TGTGCCAGCAGGTCGGGACAGGCGAACACTGAAGCTTTCTTT. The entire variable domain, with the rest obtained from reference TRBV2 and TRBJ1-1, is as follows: EPEVTQTPSHQVTQMGQEVILRCVPISNHLYFYWYRQILGQKVEFLVSFYNNEISEKSEIFDDQFSVERPDGSNFTLKIRSTKLEDSAMYFCASRSGQANTEAFFGQGTRLTVV.

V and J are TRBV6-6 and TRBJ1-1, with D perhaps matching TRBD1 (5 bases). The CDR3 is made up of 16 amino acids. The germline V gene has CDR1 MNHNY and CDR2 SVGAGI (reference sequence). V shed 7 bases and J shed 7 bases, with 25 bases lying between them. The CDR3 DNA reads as TGTGCCAGCATGGATGGGAGCCGGGGACTTGGTTTTGAAGCTTTCTTT. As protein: CASMDGSRGLGFEAFF.